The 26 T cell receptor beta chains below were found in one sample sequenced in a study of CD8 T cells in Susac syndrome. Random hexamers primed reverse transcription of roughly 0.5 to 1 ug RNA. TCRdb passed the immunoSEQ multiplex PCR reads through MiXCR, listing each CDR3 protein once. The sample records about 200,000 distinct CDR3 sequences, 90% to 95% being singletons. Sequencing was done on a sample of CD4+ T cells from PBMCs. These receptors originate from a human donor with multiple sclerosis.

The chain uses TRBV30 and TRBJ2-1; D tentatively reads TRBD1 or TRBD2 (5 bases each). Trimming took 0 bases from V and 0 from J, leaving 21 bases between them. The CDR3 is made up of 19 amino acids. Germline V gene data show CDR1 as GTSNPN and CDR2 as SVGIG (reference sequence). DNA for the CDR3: TGTGCCTGGAGTGTACAGTTTGGGAGTTGGGGGAGCTCCTACAATGAGCAGTTCTTC. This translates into CAWSVQFGSWGSSYNEQFF.

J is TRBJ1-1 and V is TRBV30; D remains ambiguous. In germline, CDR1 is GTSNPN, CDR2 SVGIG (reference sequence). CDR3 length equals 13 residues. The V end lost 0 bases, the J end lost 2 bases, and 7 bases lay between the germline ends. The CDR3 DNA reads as TGTGCCTGGAGTGTCGACTTAAACACTGAAGCTTTCTTT. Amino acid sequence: CAWSVDLNTEAFF.

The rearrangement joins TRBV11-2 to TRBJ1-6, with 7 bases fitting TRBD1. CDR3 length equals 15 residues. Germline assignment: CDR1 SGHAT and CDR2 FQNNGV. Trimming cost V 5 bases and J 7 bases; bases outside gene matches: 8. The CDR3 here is CASSPGDRENSPLHF. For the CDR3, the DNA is TGTGCCAGCAGCCCGGGCGACAGGGAAAATTCACCCCTCCACTTT. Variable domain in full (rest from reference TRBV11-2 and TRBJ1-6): EAGVAQSPRYKIIEKRQSVAFWCNPISGHATLYWYQQILGQGPKLLIQFQNNGVVDDSQLPKDRFSAERLKGVDSTLKIQPAKLEDSAVYLCASSPGDRENSPLHFGNGTRLTVT.

The CDR3: CSAERRGTDTQYF. CDR3 DNA: TGCAGTGCTGAGCGGAGGGGCACAGATACGCAGTATTTT. The J gene is TRBJ2-3, the V gene TRBV20-1, with D possibly TRBD2 on 6 matching bases. V shed 5 bases and J shed 1 base, with 10 bases lying between them. This CDR3 is 13 amino acids long. Germline CDR1 is DFQATT and CDR2 is SNEGSKA (reference sequence).

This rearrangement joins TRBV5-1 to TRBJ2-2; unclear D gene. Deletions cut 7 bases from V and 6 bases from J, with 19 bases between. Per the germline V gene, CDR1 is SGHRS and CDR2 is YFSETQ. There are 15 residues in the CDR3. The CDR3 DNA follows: TGCGCCAGCGGCCTAGGTACGAAGAGAGCCGGGGAGCTGTTTTTT. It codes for CASGLGTKRAGELFF.

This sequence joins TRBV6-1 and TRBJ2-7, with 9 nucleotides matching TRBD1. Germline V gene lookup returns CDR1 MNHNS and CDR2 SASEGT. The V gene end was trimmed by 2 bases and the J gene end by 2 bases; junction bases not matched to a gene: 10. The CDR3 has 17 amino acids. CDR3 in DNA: TGTGCCAGCAGTGAACAGACCAACAGGGGGCTCCCCTACGAGCAGTACTTC. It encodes CASSEQTNRGLPYEQYF.

In DNA, the CDR3 is TGCGCCAGCAGCTCGGGGGGTAATAATGAGCAGTTCTTC. Protein sequence: CASSSGGNNEQFF. The J gene is TRBJ2-1, the V gene TRBV5-1, with 7 bases that match TRBD2. CDR1 SGHRS and CDR2 YFSETQ come from the germline V gene. V trimming: 3 bases; J trimming: 7 bases; junction bases outside the gene matches: 4. The CDR3 contains 13 residues. The whole variable domain, filled in from reference TRBV5-1 and TRBJ2-1, reads KAGVTQTPRYLIKTRGQQVTLSCSPISGHRSVSWYQQTPGQGLQFLFEYFSETQRNKGNFPGRFSGRQFSNSRSEMNVSTLELGDSALYLCASSSGGNNEQFFGPGTRLTVL.

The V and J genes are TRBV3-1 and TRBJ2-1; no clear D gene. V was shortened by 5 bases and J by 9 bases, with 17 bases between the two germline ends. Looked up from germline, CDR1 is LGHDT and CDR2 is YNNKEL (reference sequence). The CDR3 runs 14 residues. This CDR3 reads CASSFYDGSSEQFF. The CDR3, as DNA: TGTGCCAGCAGCTTTTACGACGGTTCAAGTGAGCAGTTCTTC.

This CDR3 is CASSLEVTGANVLTF. Written as DNA, the CDR3 is TGTGCCAGCAGCCTTGAAGTCACTGGGGCCAACGTCCTGACTTTC. V usage is TRBV7-3 and J usage is TRBJ2-6; unclear D gene. Germline CDR1 and CDR2: SGHTA and FQGTGA. V was trimmed by 5 bases and J by 2 bases, leaving 10 bases between them. The CDR3 is made up of 15 amino acids.

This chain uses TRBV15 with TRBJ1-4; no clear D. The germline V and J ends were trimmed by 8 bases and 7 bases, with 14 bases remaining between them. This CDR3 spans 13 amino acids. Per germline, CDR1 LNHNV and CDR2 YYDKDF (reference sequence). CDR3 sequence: CATHETNAEKLFF. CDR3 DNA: TGTGCCACCCACGAGACCAACGCTGAAAAACTGTTTTTT. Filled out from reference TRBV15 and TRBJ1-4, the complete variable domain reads DAMVIQNPRYQVTQFGKPVTLSCSQTLNHNVMYWYQQKSSQAPKLLFHYYDKDFNNEADTPDNFQSRRPNTSFCFLDIRSPGLGDTAMYLCATHETNAEKLFFGSGTQLSVL.

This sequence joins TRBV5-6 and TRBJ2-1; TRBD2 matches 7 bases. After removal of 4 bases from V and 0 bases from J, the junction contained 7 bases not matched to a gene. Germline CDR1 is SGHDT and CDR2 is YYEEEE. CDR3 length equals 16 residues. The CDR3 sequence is CASSRVGRSSYNEQFF. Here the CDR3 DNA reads TGTGCCAGCAGCCGTGTCGGGAGGAGCTCCTACAATGAGCAGTTCTTC.

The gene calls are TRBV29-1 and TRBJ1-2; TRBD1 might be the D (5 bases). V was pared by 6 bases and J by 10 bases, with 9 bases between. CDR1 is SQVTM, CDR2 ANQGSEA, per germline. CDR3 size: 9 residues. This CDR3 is CSVGVPYTF. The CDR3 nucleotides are TGCAGCGTGGGGGTGCCCTACACCTTC.

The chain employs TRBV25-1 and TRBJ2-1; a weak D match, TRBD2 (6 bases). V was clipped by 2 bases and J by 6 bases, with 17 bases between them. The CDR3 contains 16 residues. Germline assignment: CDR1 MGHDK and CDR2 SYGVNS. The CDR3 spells CASSELSSSASNEQFF. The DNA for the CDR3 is TGTGCCAGCAGTGAACTCTCATCTAGCGCGAGCAATGAGCAGTTCTTC.

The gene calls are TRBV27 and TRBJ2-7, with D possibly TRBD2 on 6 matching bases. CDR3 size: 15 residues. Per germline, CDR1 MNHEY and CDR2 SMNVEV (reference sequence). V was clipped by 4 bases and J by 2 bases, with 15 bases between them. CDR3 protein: CASSSRLGTTYEQYF. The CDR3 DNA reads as TGTGCCAGCAGTTCCCGACTAGGCACGACCTACGAGCAGTACTTC.

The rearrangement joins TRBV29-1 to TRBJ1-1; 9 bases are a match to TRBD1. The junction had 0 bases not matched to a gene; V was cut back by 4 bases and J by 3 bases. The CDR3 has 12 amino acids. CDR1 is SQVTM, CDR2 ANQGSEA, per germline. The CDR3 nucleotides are TGCAGCGTTGGGACAGGGGACACTGAAGCTTTCTTT. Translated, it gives CSVGTGDTEAFF.

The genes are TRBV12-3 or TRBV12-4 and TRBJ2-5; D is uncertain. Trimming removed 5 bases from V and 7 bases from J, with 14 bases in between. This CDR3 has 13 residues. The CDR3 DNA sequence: TGTGCCAGCAGTCCCTCTATCGGGTGGACCCAGTACTTC. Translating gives CASSPSIGWTQYF.

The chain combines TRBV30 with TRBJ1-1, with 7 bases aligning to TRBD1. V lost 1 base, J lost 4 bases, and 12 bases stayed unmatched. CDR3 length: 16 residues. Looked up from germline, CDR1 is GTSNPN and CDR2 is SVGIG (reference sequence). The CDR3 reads CAWSARGGTGGTEAFF. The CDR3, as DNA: TGTGCCTGGAGTGCCAGGGGGGGGACCGGTGGCACTGAAGCTTTCTTT.

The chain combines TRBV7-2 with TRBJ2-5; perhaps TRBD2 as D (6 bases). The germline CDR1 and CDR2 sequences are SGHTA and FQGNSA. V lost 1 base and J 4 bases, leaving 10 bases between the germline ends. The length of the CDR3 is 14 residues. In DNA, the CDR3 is TGTGCCAGCAGCTTAGAGCGGGTCCGAGAGACCCAGTACTTC. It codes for CASSLERVRETQYF.

CDR3 loop: CASSPGQAQETQYF. The CDR3 bases are TGTGCCAGCTCACCAGGACAGGCTCAAGAGACCCAGTACTTC. The chain links TRBV18 to TRBJ2-5; 7 bases fit TRBD1. Trimming took 2 bases from V and 2 from J; bases not matched to a gene: 2. Germline V CDR1 and CDR2: KGHSH, LQKENI. The CDR3 spans 14 residues.

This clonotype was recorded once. The CDR3 region has the DNA TGTGCCACCGCCCCGCCTAGCGGGACCTCAGATACGCAGTATTTT. This translates into CATAPPSGTSDTQYF. V and J are TRBV24-1 and TRBJ2-3, with TRBD2 matching over 9 bases. V was clipped by 9 bases and J by 4 bases; unmatched bases: 10. Germline V gene data show CDR1 as KGHDR and CDR2 as SFDVKD. This CDR3 has 15 amino acids.

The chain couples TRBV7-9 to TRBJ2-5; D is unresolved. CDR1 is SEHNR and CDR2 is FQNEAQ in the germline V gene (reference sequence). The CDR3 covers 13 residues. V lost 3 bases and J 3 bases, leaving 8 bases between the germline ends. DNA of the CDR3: TGTGCCAGCAGCTTGATCCCAGAAGAGACCCAGTACTTC. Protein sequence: CASSLIPEETQYF.

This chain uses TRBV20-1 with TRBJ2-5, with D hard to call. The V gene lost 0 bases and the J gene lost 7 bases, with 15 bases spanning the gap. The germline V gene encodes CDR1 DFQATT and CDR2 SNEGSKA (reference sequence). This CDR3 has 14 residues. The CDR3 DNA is TGCAGTGCTAGAGATGTAGGCCCCCCGTCGACCCAGTACTTC. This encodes CSARDVGPPSTQYF.

The CDR3 loop reads CASSLDGHNEQFF. The CDR3 coding sequence is TGTGCCAGCAGCCTAGACGGGCACAATGAGCAGTTCTTC. The genes are TRBV12-3 or TRBV12-4 and TRBJ2-1, with D unresolved. The CDR3 runs to 13 residues. V was clipped by 6 bases and J by 5 bases, with 11 bases between them.

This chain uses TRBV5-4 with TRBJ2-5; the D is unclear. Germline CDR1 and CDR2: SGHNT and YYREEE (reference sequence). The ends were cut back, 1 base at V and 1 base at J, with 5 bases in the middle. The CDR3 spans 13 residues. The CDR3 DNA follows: TGTGCCAGCAGCTTGTGGAGCCAAGAGACCCAGTACTTC. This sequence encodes CASSLWSQETQYF.

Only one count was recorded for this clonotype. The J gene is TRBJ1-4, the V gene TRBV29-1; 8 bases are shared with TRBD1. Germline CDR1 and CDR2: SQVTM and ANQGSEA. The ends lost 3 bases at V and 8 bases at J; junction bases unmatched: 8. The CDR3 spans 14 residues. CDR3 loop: CSVDRGQGGEKLFF. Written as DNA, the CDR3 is TGCAGCGTTGATCGAGGACAGGGAGGCGAAAAACTGTTTTTT.

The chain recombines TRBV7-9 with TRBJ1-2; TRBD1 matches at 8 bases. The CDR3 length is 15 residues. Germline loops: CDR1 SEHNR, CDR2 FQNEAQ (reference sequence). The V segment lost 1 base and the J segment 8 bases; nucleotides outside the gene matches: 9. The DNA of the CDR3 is TGTGCCAGCAGCTTAGGAGGGAGCAGGGGGCAGGGCTACACCTTC. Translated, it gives CASSLGGSRGQGYTF.